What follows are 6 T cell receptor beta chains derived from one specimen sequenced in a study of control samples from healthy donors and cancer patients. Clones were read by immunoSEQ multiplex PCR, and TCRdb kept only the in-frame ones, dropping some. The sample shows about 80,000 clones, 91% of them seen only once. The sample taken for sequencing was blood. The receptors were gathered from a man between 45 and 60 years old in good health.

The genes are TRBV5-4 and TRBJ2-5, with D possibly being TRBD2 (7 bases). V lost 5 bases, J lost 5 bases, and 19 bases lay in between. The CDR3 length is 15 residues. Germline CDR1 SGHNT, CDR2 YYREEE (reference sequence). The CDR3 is CASSTTGGGPETQYF. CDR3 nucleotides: TGTGCCAGCAGTACGACTGGGGGGGGGCCGGAGACCCAGTACTTC.

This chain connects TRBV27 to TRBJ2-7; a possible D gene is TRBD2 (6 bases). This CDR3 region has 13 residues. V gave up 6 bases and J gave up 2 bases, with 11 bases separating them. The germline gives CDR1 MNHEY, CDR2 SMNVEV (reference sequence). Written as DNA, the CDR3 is TGTGCCAGCAGCCCTGGGGAGGCCTACGAGCAGTACTTC. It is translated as CASSPGEAYEQYF.

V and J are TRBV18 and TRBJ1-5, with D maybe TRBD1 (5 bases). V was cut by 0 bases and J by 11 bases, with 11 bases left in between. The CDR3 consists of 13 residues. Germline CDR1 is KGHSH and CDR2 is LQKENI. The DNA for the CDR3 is TGTGCCAGCTCACCACCGATCGGGGCAGCCCAGCATTTT. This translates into CASSPPIGAAQHF.

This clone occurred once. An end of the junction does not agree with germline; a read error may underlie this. CDR3 loop: CTSSPGGRTQYF. As DNA, the CDR3 is TGTACCAGTAGTCCTGGGGGGCGTACGCAGTATTTT. This chain links TRBV19 with TRBJ2-3, with D perhaps assigned TRBD1 or TRBD2 (6 bases each). The CDR3 has 12 residues. In germline, CDR1 is LNHDA, CDR2 SQIVND (reference sequence).

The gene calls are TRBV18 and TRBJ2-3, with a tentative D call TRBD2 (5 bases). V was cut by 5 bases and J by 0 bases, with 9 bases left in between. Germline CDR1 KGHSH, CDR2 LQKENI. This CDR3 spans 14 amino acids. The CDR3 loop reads CASSMSGSTDTQYF. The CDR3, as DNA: TGTGCCAGCTCAATGAGCGGTAGCACAGATACGCAGTATTTT.

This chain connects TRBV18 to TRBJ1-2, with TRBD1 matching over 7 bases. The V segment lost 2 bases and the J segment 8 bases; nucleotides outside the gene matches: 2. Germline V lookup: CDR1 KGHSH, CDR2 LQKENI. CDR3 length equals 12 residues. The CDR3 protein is CASSPDRDGYTF. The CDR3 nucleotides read TGTGCCAGCTCACCAGACAGGGACGGCTACACCTTC.